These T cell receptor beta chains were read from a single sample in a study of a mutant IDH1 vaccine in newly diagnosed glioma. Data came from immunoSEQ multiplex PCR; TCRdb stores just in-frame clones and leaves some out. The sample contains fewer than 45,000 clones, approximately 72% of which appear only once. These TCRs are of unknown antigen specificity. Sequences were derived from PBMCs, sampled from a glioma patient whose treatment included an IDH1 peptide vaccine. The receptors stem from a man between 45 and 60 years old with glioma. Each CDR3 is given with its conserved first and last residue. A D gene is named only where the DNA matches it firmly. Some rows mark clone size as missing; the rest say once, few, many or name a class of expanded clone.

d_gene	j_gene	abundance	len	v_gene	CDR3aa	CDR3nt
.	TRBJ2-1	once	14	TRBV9	CASSVANPHNEQFF	TGTGCCAGCAGCGTGGCCAACCCCCACAATGAGCAGTTCTTC
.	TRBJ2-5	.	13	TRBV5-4	CASTPVGRETQYF	TGTGCCAGCACGCCCGTCGGAAGGGAGACCCAGTACTTC
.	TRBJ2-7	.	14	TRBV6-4	CASRSEHSSYEQYF	TGTGCCAGCAGGTCCGAGCACAGCTCCTACGAGCAGTACTTC
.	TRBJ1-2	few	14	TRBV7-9	CASSPSGALYGYTF	TGTGCCAGCAGTCCAAGTGGAGCCCTGTATGGCTACACCTTC
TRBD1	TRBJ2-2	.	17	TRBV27	CASSLIGTGSNTGELFF	TGTGCCAGCAGTTTAATAGGGACAGGATCGAACACCGGGGAGCTGTTTTTT
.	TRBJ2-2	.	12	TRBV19	CASSLWTGELFF	TGTGCCAGTAGTCTGTGGACCGGGGAGCTGTTTTTT
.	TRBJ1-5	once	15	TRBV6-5	CASSTSQGRGQPQHF	TGTGCCAGCAGTACCTCCCAGGGGCGAGGTCAGCCCCAGCATTTT
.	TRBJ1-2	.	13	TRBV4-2	CASSIGTEYGYTF	TGTGCCAGCAGCATTGGCACGGAGTATGGCTACACCTTC
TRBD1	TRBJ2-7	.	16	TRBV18	CASSPRGTGLGLEQYF	TGTGCCAGCTCACCTCGTGGGACAGGGTTGGGTTTAGAGCAGTACTTC
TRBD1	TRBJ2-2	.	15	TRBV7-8	CASVAGGTTTGELFF	TGTGCCAGCGTAGCAGGGGGCACGACCACCGGGGAGCTGTTTTTT
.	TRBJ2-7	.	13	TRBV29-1	CSVALTASYEQYF	TGCAGCGTTGCGCTCACGGCATCCTACGAGCAGTACTTC
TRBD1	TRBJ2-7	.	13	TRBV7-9	CASSTQTGNEQYF	TGTGCCAGCAGCACCCAGACAGGGAACGAGCAGTACTTC
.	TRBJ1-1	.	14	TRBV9	CASSFGVRVTEAFF	TGTGCCAGCAGCTTCGGGGTCAGGGTCACTGAAGCTTTCTTT
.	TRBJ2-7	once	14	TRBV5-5	CASSLAGPSYEQYF	TGTGCCAGCAGCTTGGCTGGCCCATCCTACGAGCAGTACTTC
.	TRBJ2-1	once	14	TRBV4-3	CASSQTGGVYEQFF	TGCGCCAGCAGCCAGACCGGCGGCGTTTATGAGCAGTTCTTC
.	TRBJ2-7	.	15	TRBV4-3	CASSPGVSRAYEQYF	TGCGCCAGCAGCCCGGGCGTATCGCGGGCCTACGAGCAGTACTTC
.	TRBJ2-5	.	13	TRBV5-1	CASSWKGQETQYF	TGCGCCAGCAGCTGGAAAGGGCAAGAGACCCAGTACTTC
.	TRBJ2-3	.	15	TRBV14	CASSPQVGEGDTQYF	TGTGCCAGCAGCCCTCAGGTCGGCGAGGGGGATACGCAGTATTTT
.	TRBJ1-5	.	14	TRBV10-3	CAISEGQPNQPQHF	TGTGCCATCAGTGAGGGACAGCCCAATCAGCCCCAGCATTTT
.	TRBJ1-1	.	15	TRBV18	CASSPTGGGRTEAFF	TGTGCCAGCTCACCAACCGGGGGCGGGCGCACTGAAGCTTTCTTT
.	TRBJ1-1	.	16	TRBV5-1	CASSPQGRAWDTEAFF	TGCGCCAGCAGCCCTCAGGGGAGGGCGTGGGACACTGAAGCTTTCTTT
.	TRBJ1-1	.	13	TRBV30	CAWTTDSYSKAFF	TGTGCCTGGACTACTGACAGTTACTCTAAAGCTTTCTTT
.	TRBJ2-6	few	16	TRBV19	CASSIGTSSGANVLTF	TGTGCCAGTAGTATAGGAACCAGCTCTGGGGCCAACGTCCTGACTTTC
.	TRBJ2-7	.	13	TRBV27	CASSLAATYEQYF	TGTGCCAGCAGTTTAGCGGCGACCTACGAGCAGTACTTC
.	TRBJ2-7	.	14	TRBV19	CASSMGRSSYEQYF	TGTGCCAGTAGTATGGGCCGAAGCTCCTACGAGCAGTACTTC
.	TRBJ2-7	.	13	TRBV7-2	CASSLASSYEQYF	TGTGCCAGCAGCTTAGCCAGCTCCTACGAGCAGTACTTC
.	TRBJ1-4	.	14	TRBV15	CATSRNQGGTDVFF	TGTGCCACCAGCAGAAACCAAGGAGGAACAGACGTGTTTTTT
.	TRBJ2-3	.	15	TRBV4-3	CASSQDRAGTDTQYF	TGCGCCAGCAGCCAAGATCGGGCAGGCACAGATACGCAGTATTTT
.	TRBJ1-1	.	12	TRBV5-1	CASSSTGQEAFF	TGCGCCAGCAGCTCTACAGGTCAGGAAGCTTTCTTT
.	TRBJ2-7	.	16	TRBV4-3	CASSQDLGQGQYEQYF	TGCGCCAGCAGCCAAGATTTGGGGCAGGGGCAGTACGAGCAGTACTTC
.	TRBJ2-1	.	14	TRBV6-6	CASIPGSSYNEQFF	TGTGCCAGCATTCCGGGAAGCTCCTACAATGAGCAGTTCTTC
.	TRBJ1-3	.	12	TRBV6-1	CALGSSGNTIYF	TGTGCCTTAGGGAGCTCTGGAAACACCATATATTTT
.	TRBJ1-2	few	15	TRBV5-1	CASSLGQLANYGYTF	TGCGCCAGCAGCTTGGGACAGTTAGCTAACTATGGCTACACCTTC
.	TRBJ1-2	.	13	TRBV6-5	CASSYGPATGYTF	TGTGCCAGCAGTTACGGTCCAGCTACGGGCTACACCTTC
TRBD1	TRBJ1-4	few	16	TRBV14	CASSHLQGAAGEKLFF	TGTGCCAGCAGCCACCTTCAGGGGGCGGCGGGGGAAAAACTGTTTTTT
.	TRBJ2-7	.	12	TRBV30	CAWSVSGHEQYF	TGTGCCTGGAGTGTTTCTGGACACGAGCAGTACTTC
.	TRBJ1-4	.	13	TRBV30	CAWSGDHNEKLFF	TGTGCCTGGAGTGGTGACCATAATGAAAAACTGTTTTTT
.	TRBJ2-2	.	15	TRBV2	CASTREGGARGELFF	TGTGCCAGCACCCGGGAAGGGGGGGCGAGAGGGGAGCTGTTTTTT
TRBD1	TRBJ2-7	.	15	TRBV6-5	CASSYSRQGSYEQYF	TGTGCCAGCAGTTACTCGCGACAGGGATCCTACGAGCAGTACTTC
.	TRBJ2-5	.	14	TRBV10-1	CASSGTRRPETQYF	TGCGCCAGCAGTGGGACACGACGTCCAGAGACCCAGTACTTC
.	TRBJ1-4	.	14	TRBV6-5	CASRPGGRGEKLFF	TGTGCCAGCAGACCGGGGGGGCGCGGGGAAAAACTGTTTTTT